This T cell receptor (beta chain) was recorded in a study of tumor-infiltrating lymphocytes in localized non-small cell lung cancer. Study-wide results and limits: Compared with uninvolved lung, tumors showed higher T cell infiltration by TCRbeta sequencing. Tumor T-cell fraction was not associated with recurrence-free survival. Technical variation could not be separated from intratumor heterogeneity here.

Points on this clone: Its antigen is unidentified.

Libraries were prepared by immunoSEQ multiplex PCR; TCRdb keeps only in-frame clonotypes and omits some of them. The sample lists some 15,000 clones; 73% were seen once. The source material was lung tumor tissue. The receptor was isolated from a human donor with non-small cell lung cancer.

In DNA, the CDR3 is TGTGCCAGCAGCGAATCCCTCTCGTCAAACTATGGCTACACCTTC. As protein: CASSESLSSNYGYTF. The gene calls are TRBV9 and TRBJ1-2; no clear D gene. V shed 3 bases and J shed 2 bases, with 14 bases lying between them. The CDR3 consists of 15 residues. Germline CDR1 is SGDLS and CDR2 is YYNGEE. The whole variable domain, filled in from reference TRBV9 and TRBJ1-2, reads DSGVTQTPKHLITATGQRVTLRCSPRSGDLSVYWYQQSLDQGLQFLIQYYNGEERAKGNILERFSAQQFPDLHSELNLSSLELGDSALYFCASSESLSSNYGYTFGSGTRLTVV.